Sequencing of this T cell receptor (beta chain) was carried out in a study of OX40 agonist ivuxolimab in advanced cancers. Turning to the study itself: At under 85% male, the cohort had a mean age of 60 years, ranging from 23 to 79. Partial responses occurred in Three dose-escalation patients, one with hepatocellular carcinoma and two with cutaneous melanoma. Study-level results: At 0.1 to 3.0 mg/kg and by week 6, CD4+ and CD8+ T cells in the blood had expanded clonally. Expanded clones tended on average to be more numerous among CD8+ T cells than CD4+.

Profiling relied on immunoSEQ multiplex PCR, and the TCRdb table lists in-frame clones only, not all of them. This table holds about 50,000 clones, about 89% found once. The CDR3 is 15 amino acids. CDR1 is SGHTA, CDR2 FQGTGA, per germline. Trimming took off 5 bases at V and 6 bases at J, with 16 bases between the two ends. Turning to this clone: Its antigen is currently unknown.

The receptor comes from an adult with an advanced solid tumor such as melanoma, head and neck, liver or kidney cancer. The rearrangement links TRBV7-3 to TRBJ2-2, with D possibly TRBD2 on 6 matching bases. Sequences were derived from CD4+ or CD8+ T cells sorted from blood, sampled in a trial of the OX40 agonist ivuxolimab. The CDR3 spells CASSRTGEGAGELFF. The CDR3 DNA sequence: TGTGCCAGCAGCCGTACGGGAGAGGGAGCCGGGGAGCTGTTTTTT.